The rows below give T cell receptor beta chains drawn from one sample of a study of cytomegalovirus exposure and HLA in healthy donors. Clones were read by immunoSEQ multiplex PCR, and TCRdb kept only the in-frame ones, dropping some. The repertoire includes about 120,000 clones, about 70% of them detected once, and about 2% sits in the top ten. Sequenced: PBMCs. These receptors were collected from a human donor in good health. CDR3s include the opening cysteine and the closing phenylalanine or tryptophan. D genes are given only for firm matches. Rows may omit the clone size; those that give it use once, few, many or a size class.

>.|.|TRBV4-2|TRBJ2-1
CASSPRPAGREQFF
TGTGCCAGCAGCCCCAGGCCAGCGGGTCGCGAGCAGTTCTTC
>.|TRBD2|TRBV27|TRBJ2-3
CASSLRGGGSGTDTQYF
TGTGCCAGCAGTTTACGTGGAGGCGGGAGTGGCACAGATACGCAGTATTTT
>few|.|TRBV5-1|TRBJ2-7
CASSFDTISYEQYF
TGCGCCAGCAGCTTTGACACGATCTCCTACGAGCAGTACTTC
>.|.|TRBV6-6|TRBJ1-6
CASSARGNNNSPLHF
TGTGCCAGCAGCGCCCGAGGTAACAATAATTCACCCCTCCACTTT
>.|TRBD1|TRBV18|TRBJ2-1
CASSPRTGARVNEQFF
TGTGCCAGCTCACCCCGGACAGGCGCCCGGGTCAATGAGCAGTTCTTC
>.|.|TRBV27|TRBJ2-3
CASSPRLATDTQYF
TGTGCCAGCAGTCCGCGGCTAGCAACAGATACGCAGTATTTT
>.|TRBD1|TRBV6-7|TRBJ2-7
CASSRRQGAVYEQYF
TGTGCCAGCAGTCGACGACAGGGGGCAGTCTACGAGCAGTACTTC
>.|.|TRBV7-3|TRBJ2-3
CASSQSSVGTDTQYF
TGTGCCAGCAGCCAATCTAGCGTCGGCACAGATACGCAGTATTTT
>.|TRBD1|TRBV5-5|TRBJ2-5
CASTTGTGTLETQYF
TGTGCCAGCACGACTGGGACAGGGACGTTAGAGACCCAGTACTTC
>.|.|TRBV2|TRBJ1-5
CASSDNQGYSQPQHF
TGTGCCAGCAGTGATAATCAGGGTTATAGTCAGCCCCAGCATTTT
>.|TRBD2|TRBV2|TRBJ2-1
CASTPGGAGGYNEQFF
TGTGCCAGCACCCCAGGGGGAGCGGGAGGGTACAATGAGCAGTTCTTC
>.|TRBD2|TRBV7-8|TRBJ2-7
CASSLTSGGLYEQYF
TGTGCCAGCAGCTTGACTAGCGGGGGGCTCTACGAGCAGTACTTC
>few|.|TRBV4-3|TRBJ1-2
CASSQEVGNYGYTF
TGCGCCAGCAGCCAAGAAGTCGGTAACTATGGCTACACCTTC
>.|TRBD2|TRBV6-1|TRBJ2-3
CASILLGGSTDTQYF
TGTGCCAGCATCCTGTTGGGGGGGAGCACAGATACGCAGTATTTT
>.|TRBD1|TRBV9|TRBJ1-2
CASSPRRTGSNGYTF
TGTGCCAGCAGCCCAAGAAGGACAGGGTCGAATGGCTACACCTTC
>.|TRBD1|TRBV19|TRBJ1-1
CASSPDRVAEAFF
TGTGCCAGTAGTCCCGACAGGGTCGCTGAAGCTTTCTTT
>.|.|TRBV30|TRBJ2-2
CAWSSLRGRELFF
TGTGCCTGGAGTTCCCTCAGGGGAAGGGAGCTGTTTTTT
>once|.|TRBV9|TRBJ2-1
CASSLGIGGNEQFF
TGTGCCAGCAGCTTGGGGATAGGGGGAAATGAGCAGTTCTTC
>.|.|TRBV5-8|TRBJ2-7
CASSRGIGSYEQYF
TGTGCCAGCAGCCGAGGGATTGGGTCCTACGAGCAGTACTTC
>.|TRBD1|TRBV5-1|TRBJ2-1
CASSLRSTGGPYNEQFF
TGCGCCAGCAGCTTAAGGTCAACAGGGGGTCCCTACAATGAGCAGTTCTTC
>.|.|TRBV7-2|TRBJ2-6
CASRLEWGANVLTF
TGTGCCAGCAGGTTGGAGTGGGGGGCCAACGTCCTGACTTTC
>.|.|TRBV28|TRBJ1-6
CASSLSSVGSSYNSPLHF
TGTGCCAGCAGTTTATCATCCGTCGGGAGCTCCTATAATTCACCCCTCCACTTT
>few|.|TRBV2|TRBJ1-1
CASSVTSGGVNTEAFF
TGTGCCAGCAGTGTTACGTCGGGGGGAGTGAACACTGAAGCTTTCTTT
>few|.|TRBV28|TRBJ1-1
CASSLRQVGKTEAFF
TGTGCCAGCAGTTTACGACAGGTGGGAAAAACTGAAGCTTTCTTT
>.|.|TRBV7-6|TRBJ2-5
CASSLGGSALWYF
TGTGCCAGCAGCTTAGGGGGTAGCGCTCTATGGTACTTC
>few|.|TRBV7-9|TRBJ2-4
CASSLASGKNIQYF
TGTGCCAGCAGCTTAGCTAGTGGTAAAAACATTCAGTACTTC
>.|TRBD2|TRBV9|TRBJ2-3
CASSDGTSGRGTDTQYF
TGTGCCAGCAGCGACGGGACTAGCGGGAGAGGCACAGATACGCAGTATTTT
>.|TRBD1|TRBV19|TRBJ1-4
CASRDRNEKLFF
TGTGCCAGTCGGGACAGGAATGAAAAACTGTTTTTT
>.|TRBD2|TRBV2|TRBJ2-1
CASISKGLADNEQFF
TGTGCCAGCATCAGTAAGGGACTAGCGGACAATGAGCAGTTCTTC